This T cell receptor beta chain was identified during a study of CD8 T cells in Susac syndrome (dated by TCRdb to the late 2010s). Broadly, across the study: Repertoire sequencing was used to test whether CD8+ T cell activation and differentiation in Susac syndrome was antigen driven.

RNA was extracted using the RNeasy kit, and roughly 0.5 to 1 microgram was reverse transcribed with random hexamers. The immunoSEQ multiplex PCR assay, covering 54 Vbeta and 13 Jbeta segments, was used to amplify TCR beta CDR3 regions. PCR amplification bias was corrected by using a synthetic template baseline for primer optimization and computational correction. Regarding the original processing steps: Reads were annotated to V, D and J genes per IMGT and analyzed with immunoSEQ Analyzer, keeping only productive sequences. To calculate clonality, Shannon entropy was normalized by log2 of the number of productive unique sequences and then subtracted from one. Public and private clones were assessed among the 100 most prevalent clones of each patient and control. Clones were defined as Susac-specific when absent from the healthy and MS cohorts, from about 1,100 published viral clones and from other ImmuneACCESS disease sequences. Using fastp trimming at Q25 and MiXCR clonotype assembly, TCRdb reanalyzed the public sequencing data and kept in-frame beta chains. Records with the same CDR3 protein are collapsed into one entry carrying the most frequent genes and DNA. TCRdb's processing, not the authors' own work, is the source of the V and J calls. The sample table records approximately 120,000 distinct CDR3 sequences; around 90% of these occur just once. The ten largest account for over 0.12% of the sample.

From its cysteine to its phenylalanine, the CDR3 spans 13 amino acids. Solely the CDR3 DNA is kept, with 39 bases framed from the first base. The germline ends are 14 bases apart after V is trimmed by 7 bases and J by 4 bases. CDR1 and CDR2, looked up from the germline V gene, are MNHEY and SVGEGT. High-throughput TCR beta sequencing profiled peripheral blood CD8+ and CD4+ T cells from healthy donors, Susac syndrome patients and multiple sclerosis patients. Healthy donors were age- and sex-matched controls. Bulk CD8+ and CD4+ T cells were purified by magnetic negative isolation, while CD8+ TEMRA cells were enriched using FACS. Blood was collected in EDTA tubes and processed within 24 hours, with PBMCs isolated through density gradient centrifugation. PBMCs intended for TCR sequencing were frozen in liquid nitrogen and were later thawed in a 37 degrees C water bath. The sorted or isolated CD4+, CD8+ and CD8+ TEMRA cells reached a purity of at least 90%.

What the study reported, not specific to this receptor: The TCR sequencing and HLA analysis was acknowledged to have included a relatively small number of individuals.

Concerning this clonotype: Its recognized antigen is unknown. Per-base quality was not reported, and no clone a single base away is much larger than it.

Sequenced: CD4+ T cells from PBMCs. The TCR sequence derives from a human donor in good health. The rearrangement joined TRBV6-2 or TRBV6-3 to TRBJ2-7; no D gene call is confident. The CDR3 reads CASIADGRYEQYF. The DNA reads TGTGCCAGCATCGCAGACGGGCGGTACGAGCAGTACTTC.